This TCR beta chain was captured by sequencing in a study of blood T cell repertoires in COVID-19. Study-wide context: Material from acute and convalescent COVID-19 was sourced from the United States, Italy and Spain. The analysed material was cDNA or gDNA that came from T cells, B-cell-depleted T cells, or PBMCs.

CDR1 is SGHAT and CDR2 is FQNNGV in the germline V gene. The CDR3 sequence is 16 residues long. V shed 6 bases and J shed 2 bases, with 18 bases lying between them. Authors' data handling: Amplification of reference gene primers was used by the study to estimate nucleated cell counts. Repertoires were generated with immunoSEQ multiplex PCR, while TCRdb's copy carries only in-frame clones and drops some. The D gene and trimming were derived from the DNA, and the V and J assignments and clone size from that table. The sample has some 250,000 clones, around 79% seen once; the top ten hold 2.5% to 4%. This clonotype was obtained from a woman of 80 years or more with acute or convalescent COVID-19. The specimen sequenced was peripheral blood. V and J are TRBV11-2 and TRBJ2-3, with D possibly being TRBD1 (6 bases). CDR3 residues: CASSSDGTSYTDTQYF. DNA of the CDR3: TGTGCCAGCAGTTCAGACGGGACAAGCTACACAGATACGCAGTATTTT.